Presented here are 2 T cell receptor beta chains from one specimen sequenced in a study of blood T cell repertoires in COVID-19. Some clones are missing from TCRdb's copy, which holds only in-frame ones; the method was immunoSEQ multiplex PCR. The sample consists of hundreds of thousands of clones, 70% to 90% of them appearing once. The sequenced sample consisted of peripheral blood. These receptors all come from a woman younger than 30 who had recovered from COVID-19.

Only one count was recorded for this clone. The chain combines TRBV9 with TRBJ2-5; the D is unclear. V lost 0 bases, J lost 1 base, and 4 bases lay in between. The germline CDR1 and CDR2 sequences are SGDLS and YYNGEE. This CDR3 is 13 amino acids long. CDR3: CASSVDIQETQYF. Here the CDR3 DNA reads TGTGCCAGCAGCGTAGACATCCAAGAGACCCAGTACTTC.

This clone has just a few counts. The chain is built from TRBV27 and TRBJ2-7, with 8 bases identical to TRBD2. CDR1 and CDR2 from the germline V gene are MNHEY and SMNVEV (reference sequence). Trimming took 8 bases from V and 3 from J; bases not matched to a gene: 3. The CDR3 is 12 residues long. CDR3 sequence: CASRGGYYEQYF. CDR3 nucleotides: TGTGCCAGCCGCGGGGGGTACTACGAGCAGTACTTC.